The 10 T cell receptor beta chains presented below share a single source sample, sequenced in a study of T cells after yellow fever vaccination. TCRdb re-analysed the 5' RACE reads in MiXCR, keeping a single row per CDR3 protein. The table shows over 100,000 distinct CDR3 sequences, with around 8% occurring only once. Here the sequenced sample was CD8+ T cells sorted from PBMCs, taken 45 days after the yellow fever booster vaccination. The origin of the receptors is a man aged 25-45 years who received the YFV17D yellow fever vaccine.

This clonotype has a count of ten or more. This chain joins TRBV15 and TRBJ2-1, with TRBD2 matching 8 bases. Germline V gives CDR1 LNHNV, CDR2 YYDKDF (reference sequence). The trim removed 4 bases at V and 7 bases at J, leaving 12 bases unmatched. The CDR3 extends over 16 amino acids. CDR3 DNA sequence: TGTGCCACCAGCATAGCGACTAGCGAGTTTGGTAATGAGCAGTTCTTC. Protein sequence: CATSIATSEFGNEQFF.

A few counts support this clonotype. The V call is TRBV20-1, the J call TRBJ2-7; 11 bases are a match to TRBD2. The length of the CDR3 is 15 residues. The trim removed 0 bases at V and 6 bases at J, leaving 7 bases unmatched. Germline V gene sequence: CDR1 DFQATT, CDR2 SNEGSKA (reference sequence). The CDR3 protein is CSAREATSGNREQYF. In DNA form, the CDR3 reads TGCAGTGCTAGAGAGGCGACTAGCGGGAACCGCGAGCAGTACTTC.

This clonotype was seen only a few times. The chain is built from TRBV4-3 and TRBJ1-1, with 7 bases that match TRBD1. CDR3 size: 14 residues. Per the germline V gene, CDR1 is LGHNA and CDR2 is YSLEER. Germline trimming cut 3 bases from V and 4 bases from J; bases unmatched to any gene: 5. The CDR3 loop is CASSQKGGFTEAFF. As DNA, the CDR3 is TGCGCCAGCAGCCAGAAAGGGGGCTTCACTGAAGCTTTCTTT.

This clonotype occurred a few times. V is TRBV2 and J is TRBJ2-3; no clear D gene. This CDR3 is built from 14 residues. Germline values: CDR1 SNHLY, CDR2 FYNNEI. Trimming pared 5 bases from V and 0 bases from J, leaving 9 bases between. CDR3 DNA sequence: TGTGCCAGCAGTCAACCCGAGAGCACAGATACGCAGTATTTT. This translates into CASSQPESTDTQYF.

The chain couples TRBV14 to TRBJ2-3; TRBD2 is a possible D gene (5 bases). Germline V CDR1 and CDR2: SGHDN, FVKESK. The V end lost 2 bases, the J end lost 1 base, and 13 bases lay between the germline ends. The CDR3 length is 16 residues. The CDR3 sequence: CASSQFSAGGTDTQYF. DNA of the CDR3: TGTGCCAGCAGCCAATTTTCGGCCGGGGGCACAGATACGCAGTATTTT. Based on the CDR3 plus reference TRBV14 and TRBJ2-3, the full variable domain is EAGVTQFPSHSVIEKGQTVTLRCDPISGHDNLYWYRRVMGKEIKFLLHFVKESKQDESGMPNNRFLAERTGGTYSTLKVQPAELEDSGVYFCASSQFSAGGTDTQYFGPGTRLTVL.

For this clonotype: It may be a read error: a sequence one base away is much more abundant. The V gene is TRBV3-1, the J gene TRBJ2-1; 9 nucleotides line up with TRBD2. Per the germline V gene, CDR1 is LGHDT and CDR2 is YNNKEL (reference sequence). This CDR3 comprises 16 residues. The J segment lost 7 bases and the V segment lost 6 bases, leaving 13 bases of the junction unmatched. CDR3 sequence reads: CASRRLAAAEHNEQFF. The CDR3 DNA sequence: TGTGCCAGCAGACGACTAGCGGCAGCAGAACATAATGAGCAGTTCTTC.

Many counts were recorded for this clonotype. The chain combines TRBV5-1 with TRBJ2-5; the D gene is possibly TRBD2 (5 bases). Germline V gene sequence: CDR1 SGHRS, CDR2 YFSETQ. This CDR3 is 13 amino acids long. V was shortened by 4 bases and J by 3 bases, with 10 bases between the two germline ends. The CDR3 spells CASSTWGEETQYF. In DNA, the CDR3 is TGCGCCAGCAGCACCTGGGGAGAAGAGACCCAGTACTTC.

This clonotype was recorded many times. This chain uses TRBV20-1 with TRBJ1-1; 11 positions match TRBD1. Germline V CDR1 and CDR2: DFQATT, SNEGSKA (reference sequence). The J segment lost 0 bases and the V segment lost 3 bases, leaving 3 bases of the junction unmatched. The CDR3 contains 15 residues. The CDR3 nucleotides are TGCAGTGCTAGTTGGACAGGGGGCATGAACACTGAAGCTTTCTTT. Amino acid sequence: CSASWTGGMNTEAFF.

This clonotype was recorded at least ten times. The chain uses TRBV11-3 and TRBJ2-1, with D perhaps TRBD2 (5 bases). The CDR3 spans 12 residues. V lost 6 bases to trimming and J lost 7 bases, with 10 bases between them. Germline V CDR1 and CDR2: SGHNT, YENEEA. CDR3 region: CASSIEGNEQFF. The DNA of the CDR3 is TGTGCCAGCAGTATTGAGGGAAATGAGCAGTTCTTC.

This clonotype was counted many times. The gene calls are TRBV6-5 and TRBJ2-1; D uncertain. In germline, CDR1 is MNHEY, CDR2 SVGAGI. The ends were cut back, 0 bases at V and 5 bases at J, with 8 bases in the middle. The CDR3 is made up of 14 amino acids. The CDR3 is CASSYSPPNNEQFF. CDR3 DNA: TGTGCCAGCAGTTACTCCCCCCCGAACAATGAGCAGTTCTTC.